This T cell receptor (beta chain) was retrieved from a study of shared clonotypes between healthy human individuals. V lost 4 bases and J 4 bases, leaving 17 bases between the germline ends. Germline loops: CDR1 SGHRS, CDR2 YFSETQ. CDR3 length: 16 residues. A word on this clone: It is likely a read error: a sequence one base away is far more abundant.

The genomic DNA of each subset was split evenly across several immunoSEQ plates. The repertoire was sequenced with immunoSEQ multiplex PCR; TCRdb's copy has only in-frame clones and lacks some. Of around 500,000 clones in the sample, approximately 84% were seen once. The sequencing sample was made of PBMCs. The chain recombines TRBV5-1 with TRBJ2-2; D possibly corresponds to TRBD1 (5 bases). The receptor's source is a woman in her 40s in good health. Some clones in this sample may be carry-over from other donors' samples. CDR3 in DNA: TGCGCCAGCAGCAGAGAGACAGTGGTTGGCACCGGGGAGCTGTTTTTT. It codes for CASSRETVVGTGELFF.